This T cell receptor beta chain originates from a study of T cell changes during pregnancy in multiple sclerosis. The assay was immunoSEQ multiplex PCR, and TCRdb's table has in-frame clones only and misses some. The data contain around 68,000 clones, about nine tenths of them singletons. This receptor was obtained from a female donor in good health, enrolled as a control in a pregnancy study. The specimen comprised peripheral blood, sampled in the third trimester of pregnancy.

This CDR3 reads CASSLGQGAYEQYF. As DNA, the CDR3 is TGTGCCAGCAGCTTGGGACAGGGGGCCTACGAGCAGTACTTC. V gene TRBV5-6 combines with J gene TRBJ2-7, with 9 positions matching TRBD1. CDR1 is SGHDT, CDR2 YYEEEE, per germline. The CDR3 extends over 14 amino acids. Germline trimming cut 0 bases from V and 2 bases from J; bases unmatched to any gene: 0.